Following are 23 T cell receptor beta chains from one sample sequenced in a study of blood T cell repertoires in COVID-19. Method: immunoSEQ multiplex PCR; TCRdb's copy keeps in-frame clones and lacks some. The repertoire has 300,000 to 400,000 clones, approximately 88% of them found once; the top ten carry around 10%. What was sequenced was peripheral blood. Receptors were obtained from a man aged 25 to 45 with COVID-19, enrolled during active disease.

The V gene is TRBV7-2, the J gene TRBJ2-7; TRBD2 matches at 7 bases. In germline, CDR1 is SGHTA, CDR2 FQGNSA. The CDR3 has 13 residues. The V and J ends lost 4 bases and 4 bases, in that order; junction bases with no gene match: 4. This CDR3 is CASSSGRAYEQYF. Here the CDR3 DNA reads TGTGCCAGCAGCTCGGGGAGGGCGTACGAGCAGTACTTC.

The chain carries TRBV9 and TRBJ2-2; TRBD2 agrees at 11 bases. The CDR3 consists of 16 residues. Germline V gives CDR1 SGDLS, CDR2 YYNGEE. V dropped 2 bases and J dropped 5; count of bases not matched to a gene: 5. The CDR3 region is CASSVSGLAVTGELFF. The CDR3 nucleotides are TGTGCCAGCAGCGTCTCGGGACTAGCGGTGACCGGGGAGCTGTTTTTT.

J is TRBJ1-3 and V is TRBV19; D is unresolved. Per the germline V gene, CDR1 is LNHDA and CDR2 is SQIVND (reference sequence). Trimming shortened V by 1 base and J by 0 bases, and 13 bases separated the two germline ends. This CDR3 is 17 amino acids long. In DNA form, the CDR3 reads TGTGCCAGTAGTATAGCCTCAGGTACCAGCTCTGGAAACACCATATATTTT. This sequence encodes CASSIASGTSSGNTIYF.

This rearrangement joins TRBV2 to TRBJ2-5, with 8 bases matching TRBD1. Germline V gene lookup returns CDR1 SNHLY and CDR2 FYNNEI. The CDR3 runs 15 residues. V shed 3 bases and J 4 bases; nucleotides not matched to a gene: 7. Here the CDR3 reads CASSDTGGIGETQYF. DNA for the CDR3: TGTGCCAGCAGTGACACAGGGGGGATTGGAGAGACCCAGTACTTC.

The chain uses TRBV28 and TRBJ2-1; tentative D call: TRBD2 (6 bases). V lost 5 bases and J 2 bases, leaving 19 bases between the germline ends. Germline V lookup: CDR1 MDHEN, CDR2 SYDVKM. The CDR3 spans 17 residues. The CDR3 DNA follows: TGTGCCAGCAGTCCGGCCCCGGGGCGGGGAGCCTACAATGAGCAGTTCTTC. This translates into CASSPAPGRGAYNEQFF.

V gene TRBV18 combines with J gene TRBJ2-7; 10 bases are shared with TRBD2. CDR3 length: 14 residues. CDR1 is KGHSH and CDR2 is LQKENI in the germline V gene. V shed 2 bases and J 5 bases; nucleotides not matched to a gene: 3. In DNA form, the CDR3 reads TGTGCCAGCTCACCATCTAGCGGGAGAAACGAGCAGTACTTC. This gives the protein CASSPSSGRNEQYF.

The J gene is TRBJ1-4, the V gene TRBV2, with D possibly TRBD1 on 5 matching bases. Germline-derived CDR1 and CDR2 are SNHLY and FYNNEI. This CDR3 spans 16 amino acids. V was clipped by 7 bases and J by 2 bases, with 17 bases between them. CDR3 bases: TGTGCCAGCATGCTAGGGAGGGGCCTTACTAATGAAAAACTGTTTTTT. Residues: CASMLGRGLTNEKLFF.

This chain links TRBV3-1 (or the pseudogene TRBV3-2) with TRBJ2-5; D is undetermined. V was shortened by 0 bases and J by 2 bases, with 13 bases between the two germline ends. The germline CDR1 and CDR2 sequences are LGHDT and YNNKEL (reference sequence). This CDR3 contains 16 residues. The DNA of the CDR3 is TGTGCCAGCAGCCAAGACCCCTTTGGAGTGCAAGAGACCCAGTACTTC. This codes for CASSQDPFGVQETQYF.

The chain employs TRBV5-6 and TRBJ1-2; D not resolved. The CDR3 runs to 15 residues. The V and J ends lost 0 bases and 3 bases respectively, with 12 bases between them. From germline, CDR1 is SGHDT and CDR2 YYEEEE. The CDR3 coding sequence is TGTGCCAGCAGCTTGGCCGAGGGTGTAGACTATGGCTACACCTTC. This encodes CASSLAEGVDYGYTF.

The rearrangement uses TRBV18 and TRBJ2-7, with D tentatively TRBD2 (5 bases). The germline gives CDR1 KGHSH, CDR2 LQKENI. Deletions cut 4 bases from V and 1 base from J, with 17 bases between. CDR3 length equals 16 residues. The CDR3 loop is CASSRSGRSGSYEQYF. The CDR3 region has the DNA TGTGCCAGCTCACGGAGTGGTCGTTCGGGATCCTACGAGCAGTACTTC.

The chain carries TRBV28 and TRBJ1-2; 7 bases agree with TRBD1. This CDR3 spans 15 amino acids. From germline, CDR1 is MDHEN and CDR2 SYDVKM. Unmatched junction bases numbered 11, after V lost 3 bases and J lost 7 bases. The CDR3 loop is CASSLPPGQMLGYTF. CDR3 nucleotides: TGTGCCAGCAGTTTGCCTCCGGGACAGATGCTTGGCTACACCTTC.

V and J are TRBV27 and TRBJ2-1; D perhaps matches TRBD1 (6 bases). Trimming took off 2 bases at V and 7 bases at J, with 12 bases between the two ends. Germline-derived CDR1 and CDR2 are MNHEY and SMNVEV (reference sequence). The CDR3 contains 14 residues. This CDR3 is CASSLLGTRNEQFF. DNA of the CDR3: TGTGCCAGCAGTTTACTTGGGACAAGGAATGAGCAGTTCTTC.

This clone has just one count. The J gene is TRBJ1-3, the V gene TRBV18; tentatively, D is TRBD2 (5 bases). Matching the DNA end better, TRBJ2-2 makes the J call doubtful. The CDR3 is 12 residues long. Germline lookup yields CDR1 KGHSH and CDR2 LQKENI. The CDR3: CASSPGAGELFF. DNA for the CDR3: TGTGCCAGCTCACCGGGAGCCGGGGAGCTGTTTTTT.

V is TRBV28 and J is TRBJ2-7; 11 bases map to TRBD1. The CDR3 is 15 amino acids. V was clipped by 3 bases and J by 2 bases; unmatched bases: 3. CDR1 is MDHEN and CDR2 is SYDVKM in the germline V gene. CDR3 in DNA: TGTGCCAGCAGTTTGCCGGGACAGGGGGCCTACGAGCAGTACTTC. Translated: CASSLPGQGAYEQYF.

This clone has just one count. The chain employs TRBV4-2 and TRBJ1-2; no clear D. Germline values: CDR1 LGHNA, CDR2 YNFKEQ. The CDR3 covers 14 residues. V lost 0 bases to trimming and J lost 4 bases, with 9 bases between them. The CDR3 protein is CASSQEREGYGYTF. Here the CDR3 DNA reads TGTGCCAGCAGCCAAGAAAGGGAGGGCTATGGCTACACCTTC.

This clone was observed a single time. The rearrangement links TRBV7-9 to TRBJ1-2; D gene ambiguous. V dropped 0 bases and J dropped 1 base, with 3 bases sitting between them. Germline V gene sequence: CDR1 SEHNR, CDR2 FQNEAQ (reference sequence). This CDR3 region has 13 residues. CDR3 protein: CASSLAFNYGYTF. The CDR3 region has the DNA TGTGCCAGCAGCTTAGCCTTTAACTATGGCTACACCTTC. The whole variable domain, filled in from reference TRBV7-9 and TRBJ1-2, reads DTGVSQNPRHKITKRGQNVTFRCDPISEHNRLYWYRQTLGQGPEFLTYFQNEAQLEKSRLLSDRFSAERPKGSFSTLEIQRTEQGDSAMYLCASSLAFNYGYTFGSGTRLTVV.

The chain is built from TRBV7-3 and TRBJ2-1, with TRBD2 matching over 10 bases. The germline CDR1 and CDR2 sequences are SGHTA and FQGTGA. The CDR3 is 16 amino acids. Unmatched junction bases numbered 7, after V lost 4 bases and J lost 4 bases. For the CDR3, the DNA is TGTGCCAGCAGCTCCCTAGCGGGAGCCCCGTACAATGAGCAGTTCTTC. Translating gives CASSSLAGAPYNEQFF. Full variable domain (rest looked up from reference TRBV7-3 and TRBJ2-1): GAGVSQTPSNKVTEKGKYVELRCDPISGHTALYWYRQSLGQGPEFLIYFQGTGAADDSGLPNDRFFAVRPEGSVSTLKIQRTERGDSAVYLCASSSLAGAPYNEQFFGPGTRLTVL.

This clone was observed a single time. The V and J genes are TRBV2 and TRBJ2-2; TRBD2 matches 8 bases. Germline lookup yields CDR1 SNHLY and CDR2 FYNNEI. The CDR3 length is 13 residues. The V and J ends lost 10 bases and 7 bases, in that order; junction bases with no gene match: 8. In DNA form, the CDR3 reads TGTGCCACCCAAGCGGGAGCGGGCGGGGAGCTGTTTTTT. Translated, it gives CATQAGAGGELFF.

The rearrangement joins TRBV5-1 to TRBJ2-5; 9 bases match TRBD2. The CDR3 runs 15 residues. V trimming: 3 bases; J trimming: 2 bases; junction bases outside the gene matches: 5. The germline gives CDR1 SGHRS, CDR2 YFSETQ. The CDR3 coding sequence is TGCGCCAGCAGCTCACCGGGACTAGCACAAGAGACCCAGTACTTC. It is translated as CASSSPGLAQETQYF.

J is TRBJ2-5 and V is TRBV6-1; 7 nucleotides agree with TRBD2. The J segment lost 8 bases and the V segment lost 1 base, leaving 13 bases of the junction unmatched. The CDR3 spans 16 residues. The germline V gene encodes CDR1 MNHNS and CDR2 SASEGT. CDR3 sequence: CASSEEVLGGFRTQYF. The CDR3 DNA sequence: TGTGCCAGCAGTGAAGAGGTACTGGGGGGGTTCCGAACCCAGTACTTC.

The chain carries TRBV4-3 and TRBJ1-5, with D possibly being TRBD1 (5 bases). The germline CDR1 and CDR2 sequences are LGHNA and YSLEER. The CDR3 consists of 16 residues. V lost 0 bases and J 3 bases, leaving 12 bases between the germline ends. CDR3 in amino acids: CASSQDGSGNNQPQHF. The CDR3, as DNA: TGCGCCAGCAGCCAAGACGGATCAGGGAACAATCAGCCCCAGCATTTT.

The chain recombines TRBV19 with TRBJ1-1, with TRBD1 matching over 7 bases. J gave up 0 bases and V 6 bases, and 10 bases lay outside the gene matches. The CDR3 totals 16 residues. The germline gives CDR1 LNHDA, CDR2 SQIVND (reference sequence). CDR3 loop: CASRPSTDRVNTEAFF. CDR3 nucleotides: TGTGCCAGTAGGCCATCGACCGACAGGGTGAACACTGAAGCTTTCTTT.

This clone was counted a single time. The rearrangement uses TRBV19 and TRBJ2-6; TRBD2 is a possible D gene (6 bases). The CDR3 consists of 17 residues. Germline values: CDR1 LNHDA, CDR2 SQIVND (reference sequence). Trimming removed 4 bases at V and 4 bases at J, with 17 bases between. Here the CDR3 reads CASSTLARSWGANVLTF. CDR3 sequence (DNA): TGTGCCAGTAGTACCCTAGCGCGGTCTTGGGGGGCCAACGTCCTGACTTTC.